These 29 T cell receptor beta chains came from one sample sequenced in a study of T cell repertoires in cytomegalovirus infection. TCRdb independently ran MiXCR on the reads; one entry per CDR3 protein. The sample lists hundreds of thousands of distinct CDR3 sequences, about 9.1% occurring once. The specimen was PBMCs. The receptor source for this set is a human donor in good health (CMV status not recorded). Some clones in this sample may be carry-over from other donors' samples.

This clonotype showed up many times. V is TRBV6-6 and J is TRBJ2-5, with 13 bases identical to TRBD2. Germline V CDR1 and CDR2: MNHNY, SVGAGI (reference sequence). The CDR3 spans 16 residues. With V trimmed by 5 bases and J by 2 bases, 5 bases remained unmatched. The CDR3 coding sequence is TGTGCCAGCAGTCGGACTAGCGGGGGTATACAAGAGACCCAGTACTTC. This sequence encodes CASSRTSGGIQETQYF.

This clonotype occurred many times. The chain has TRBV20-1 and TRBJ2-7, with a possible D match to TRBD1 (6 bases). V lost 2 bases and J 4 bases, leaving 12 bases between the germline ends. CDR3 length: 13 amino acids. Germline-derived CDR1 and CDR2 are DFQATT and SNEGSKA (reference sequence). CDR3 bases: TGCAGTGCTAGACGACAGGACACGTACGAGCAGTACGTC. Amino acids: CSARRQDTYEQYV.

To note about this clonotype: This sequence may be a read error, since a much larger clone differs from it by one base. The chain joins TRBV6-6 to TRBJ2-3, with 9 bases aligning to TRBD1. Germline-derived CDR1 and CDR2 are MNHNY and SVGAGI (reference sequence). The CDR3 extends over 14 amino acids. V shed 6 bases and J 5 bases; nucleotides not matched to a gene: 6. The CDR3 region has the DNA TGTGCCAGCAGAAACAGGGGGCGGGAAGATACGCAGTATTTT. It translates to CASRNRGREDTQYF.

This clonotype was seen more than once but under ten times. The chain combines TRBV20-1 with TRBJ2-4; 7 nucleotides match TRBD2. The length of the CDR3 is 13 residues. CDR1 and CDR2 (germline): DFQATT, SNEGSKA (reference sequence). The DNA of the CDR3 is TGCAGCGCTCTAGCGGTAGCCAAAAACATTCAGTACTTC. The encoded protein is CSALAVAKNIQYF.

Concerning this clonotype: This may be a read error, as it is one base from a much larger clone. The chain recombines TRBV4-2 with TRBJ1-6; 8 bases fit TRBD1. The germline CDR1 and CDR2 sequences are LGHNA and YNFKEQ. This CDR3 is built from 17 residues. DNA for the CDR3: TGTGCCAGCAGCCGAGGACTGGACAGGGACGATAATGCACCCCTCCACTTT. Its translation is CASSRGLDRDDNAPLHF.

The sample holds many counts of this clonotype. This chain joins TRBV29-1 and TRBJ1-4, with TRBD1 as a possible D gene (5 bases). The CDR3 runs to 14 residues. V lost 0 bases, J lost 7 bases, and 12 bases lay in between. CDR1 is SQVTM, CDR2 ANQGSEA, per germline. The CDR3 here is CSVEDEGESEKLFF. CDR3 sequence (DNA): TGCAGCGTTGAAGATGAAGGGGAAAGTGAAAAACTGTTTTTT. Using reference TRBV29-1 and TRBJ1-4 for the parts outside the CDR3, the full variable domain is SAVISQKPSRDICQRGTSLTIQCQVDSQVTMMFWYRQQPGQSLTLIATANQGSEATYESGFVIDKFPISRPNLTFSTLTVSNMSPEDSSIYLCSVEDEGESEKLFFGSGTQLSVL.

This clonotype appeared many times. V usage is TRBV6-2 or TRBV6-3 and J usage is TRBJ2-7; D is possibly TRBD2 (6 bases). There are 17 residues in the CDR3. Trimming took 2 bases from V and 2 from J, leaving 19 bases between them. The V gene's germline CDR1 is MNHEY and CDR2 SVGEGT. CDR3 bases: TGTGCCAGCAGTTACGAGGCCTCAGGGACTTCCACCTACGAGCAGTACGTC. It specifies CASSYEASGTSTYEQYV.

This clonotype was counted at least ten times. The rearrangement links TRBV28 to TRBJ1-5; D unclear. Germline values: CDR1 MDHEN, CDR2 SYDVKM. V lost 3 bases and J lost 3, with 9 bases in between. The CDR3 sequence is 14 residues long. Here the CDR3 reads CASSFRLINQPQHF. Here the CDR3 DNA reads TGTGCCAGCAGTTTCAGGCTGATCAATCAGCCCCAGCATTTT. The full variable domain, its missing parts supplied by reference TRBV28 and TRBJ1-5, is DVKVTQSSRYLVKRTGEKVFLECVQDMDHENMFWYRQDPGLGLRLIYFSYDVKMKEKGDIPEGYSVSREKKERFSLILESASTNQTSMYLCASSFRLINQPQHFGDGTRLSIL.

The sample holds many counts of this clonotype. This chain links TRBV7-2 with TRBJ1-2, with D tentatively TRBD1 (5 bases). Germline V lookup: CDR1 SGHTA, CDR2 FQGNSA. The CDR3 totals 18 residues. V was clipped by 1 base and J by 7 bases, with 25 bases between them. CDR3: CASSLDGTPGPRRLGYTF. CDR3 bases: TGTGCCAGCAGCTTAGATGGGACCCCGGGACCCCGTCGCCTTGGCTACACCTTC.

This clonotype appeared many times. The chain employs TRBV29-1 and TRBJ2-7; D call uncertain. The length of the CDR3 is 13 residues. CDR1 SQVTM and CDR2 ANQGSEA come from the germline V gene. The CDR3 nucleotides read TGCATCAATCTCAGTCCGGACGGCTACGAGCAGTACGTC. Protein product: CINLSPDGYEQYV.

This clonotype was picked up many times. The chain employs TRBV5-1 and TRBJ2-2, with TRBD1 matching over 10 bases. Losses at the gene ends were 6 bases for V and 3 bases for J; bases not matched to a gene: 17. CDR3 length: 19 residues. CDR1 and CDR2 (germline): SGHRS, YFSETQ. CDR3 DNA sequence: TGCGCCAGCACCCTCCCGGCCCTAACCGGGACAGGGGACACCGGGGAGCTGTTTTTT. Its protein product is CASTLPALTGTGDTGELFF.

This clonotype was counted ten times or more. The genes are TRBV7-9 and TRBJ1-4; 7 bases line up with TRBD1. V lost 3 bases and J lost 7; bases outside the gene matches: 5. Germline V gene data show CDR1 as SEHNR and CDR2 as FQNEAQ (reference sequence). There are 14 residues in the CDR3. The DNA for the CDR3 is TGTGCCAGCAGCTTGAGGCAGGGGGGTGAAAAACTGTTTTTT. Protein: CASSLRQGGEKLFF. Full variable domain (rest looked up from reference TRBV7-9 and TRBJ1-4): DTGVSQNPRHKITKRGQNVTFRCDPISEHNRLYWYRQTLGQGPEFLTYFQNEAQLEKSRLLSDRFSAERPKGSFSTLEIQRTEQGDSAMYLCASSLRQGGEKLFFGSGTQLSVL.

In this sample, this clonotype turned up many times. The CDR3 coding sequence is TGTGCCAGCAGTTCACCCACCGGGACAGGAGCTAACTATGGCTACACCTTC. This codes for CASSSPTGTGANYGYTF. The gene calls are TRBV28 and TRBJ1-2; 8 positions agree with TRBD1. V was clipped by 4 bases and J by 0 bases; unmatched bases: 10. Germline values: CDR1 MDHEN, CDR2 SYDVKM. The CDR3 runs to 17 residues.

The table lists this clonotype with many counts. CDR3 protein: CASRRSGARTDTQYF. The CDR3 DNA follows: TGTGCCAGCAGGAGGTCAGGGGCGAGGACAGATACGCAGTATTTT. V is TRBV7-2 and J is TRBJ2-3; D might be TRBD1 (6 bases). The V end lost 6 bases, the J end lost 3 bases, and 16 bases lay between the germline ends. The germline CDR1 and CDR2 sequences are SGHTA and FQGNSA. There are 15 residues in the CDR3.

This clonotype was recorded at least ten times. The chain recombines TRBV7-2 with TRBJ2-1; 8 nucleotides match TRBD2. CDR3 size: 14 residues. V gave up 5 bases and J gave up 7 bases; unmatched junction bases: 7. Germline V gene lookup returns CDR1 SGHTA and CDR2 FQGNSA. The CDR3 sequence: CASSPAGTRNEQFF. CDR3 sequence (DNA): TGTGCCAGCAGCCCCGCCGGGACTAGAAATGAGCAGTTCTTC.

This clonotype was seen many times. V is TRBV15 and J is TRBJ1-1, with unresolved D. The V end was cut by 5 bases, the J end by 1 base, with 8 bases between. The CDR3 loop spans 13 amino acids. Germline CDR1 is LNHNV and CDR2 is YYDKDF (reference sequence). This CDR3 reads CATSGRENTEAFF. CDR3 bases: TGTGCCACCAGCGGACGGGAGAACACTGAAGCTTTCTTT.

This clonotype occurred many times. This chain joins TRBV7-2 and TRBJ2-7; TRBD2 agrees at 7 bases. The germline CDR1 and CDR2 sequences are SGHTA and FQGNSA. The V gene end was trimmed by 3 bases and the J gene end by 7 bases; junction bases not matched to a gene: 12. CDR3 length: 15 amino acids. The CDR3 DNA reads as TGTGCCAGCAGCTTCATAGGAGGGAGGGGCGGTGAGCAGTACGTC. Translated: CASSFIGGRGGEQYV.

This clonotype was picked up a small number of times. The gene calls are TRBV18 and TRBJ1-2; D is possibly TRBD1 (6 bases). CDR1 is KGHSH, CDR2 LQKENI, per germline. This CDR3 has 14 amino acids. Trimming cost V 3 bases and J 7 bases, with 15 bases left between them. This CDR3 reads CASSPLRGDSGYTF. The CDR3 bases are TGTGCCAGCTCACCCCTAAGGGGGGACTCTGGCTACACCTTC. The full variable domain, rest sourced from reference TRBV18 and TRBJ1-2, is NAGVMQNPRHLVRRRGQEARLRCSPMKGHSHVYWYRQLPEEGLKFMVYLQKENIIDESGMPKERFSAEFPKEGPSILRIQQVVRGDSAAYFCASSPLRGDSGYTFGSGTRLTVV.

This clonotype has a count of ten or more. The genes are TRBV7-9 and TRBJ1-4; D gene unclear. Germline V CDR1 and CDR2: SEHNR, FQNEAQ (reference sequence). Trimming took off 5 bases at V and 13 bases at J, with 14 bases between the two ends. The CDR3 consists of 12 residues. The CDR3 spells CASSRTRERLFF. CDR3 nucleotides: TGTGCCAGCAGCAGAACAAGGGAACGACTGTTTTTT.

As to this clonotype: A read error may be the cause here, since a much bigger clone is one base away. The chain couples TRBV20-1 to TRBJ2-1; 9 bases agree with TRBD2. With V trimmed by 6 bases and J by 0 bases, 6 bases remained unmatched. The CDR3 is made up of 15 amino acids. Germline CDR1 is DFQATT and CDR2 is SNEGSKA (reference sequence). In nucleotides, the CDR3 is TGCAGTGCCTCTAGCGGGGCCAGCTCCTACAATGAGCAGTTCTTC. This translates into CSASSGASSYNEQFF.

This clonotype was counted ten times or more. The chain employs TRBV5-5 and TRBJ2-3; TRBD2 matches at 10 bases. The V gene's germline CDR1 is SGHKS and CDR2 YYEKEE (reference sequence). The junction had 6 bases not matched to a gene; V was cut back by 0 bases and J by 2 bases. The CDR3 is 17 amino acids. The DNA for the CDR3 is TGTGCCAGCAGCTTGGGGGCTAGCGGGAGTGTCACAGATACGCAGTATTTT. Protein sequence: CASSLGASGSVTDTQYF.

This clonotype was detected ten times or more. The chain carries TRBV20-1 and TRBJ2-3, with TRBD2 identical over 10 bases. Germline V gene data show CDR1 as DFQATT and CDR2 as SNEGSKA (reference sequence). The CDR3 spans 16 residues. Losses at the gene ends were 8 bases for V and 2 bases for J; bases not matched to a gene: 13. The CDR3 bases are TGCAGTTCTTCCCGTAGCGGGGGGCCCCTCACAGATACGCAGTATTTT. This translates into CSSSRSGGPLTDTQYF.

This clonotype was counted ten times or more. CDR3 coding DNA: TGTGCCAGCAGCCAGGATCGAGGCTCTGGAAACACCATATATTTT. Translating gives CASSQDRGSGNTIYF. The rearrangement joins TRBV14 to TRBJ1-3; D unclear. This CDR3 is built from 15 residues. Germline V gene sequence: CDR1 SGHDN, CDR2 FVKESK. Trimming cost V 3 bases and J 0 bases, with 9 bases left between them. Based on the CDR3 plus reference TRBV14 and TRBJ1-3, the full variable domain is EAGVTQFPSHSVIEKGQTVTLRCDPISGHDNLYWYRRVMGKEIKFLLHFVKESKQDESGMPNNRFLAERTGGTYSTLKVQPAELEDSGVYFCASSQDRGSGNTIYFGEGSWLTVV.

This chain connects TRBV15 to TRBJ1-2, with unresolved D. CDR1 is LNHNV and CDR2 is YYDKDF in the germline V gene (reference sequence). Trimming took off 4 bases at V and 4 bases at J, with 16 bases between the two ends. The CDR3 length is 15 residues. The CDR3 protein is CATSITEAGGYGYTF. The CDR3 bases are TGTGCCACCAGCATTACGGAGGCGGGAGGCTATGGCTACACCTTC.

This clonotype was picked up many times. This chain connects TRBV2 to TRBJ2-3; the D is unclear. CDR3 size: 13 residues. Trimming shortened V by 9 bases and J by 2 bases, and 12 bases separated the two germline ends. Germline CDR1 and CDR2: SNHLY and FYNNEI. The DNA for the CDR3 is TGTGCCAGTCCTGGAGTCTCCACAGATACGCAGTATTTT. Amino acid sequence: CASPGVSTDTQYF.

This clonotype was detected only a few times. V usage is TRBV6-6 and J usage is TRBJ2-7; D remains unclear. Germline CDR1 reads MNHNY; CDR2 reads SVGAGI (reference sequence). Trimming removed 5 bases from V and 5 bases from J, with 16 bases in between. The CDR3 has 14 residues. The CDR3 bases are TGTGCCAGCAGTCTCCGGGCCACGCGAAACGAGCAGTACTTC. This encodes CASSLRATRNEQYF.

V and J are TRBV11-2 and TRBJ2-5; TRBD2 agrees at 9 bases. Germline trimming cut 2 bases from V and 5 bases from J; bases unmatched to any gene: 9. This CDR3 is built from 16 residues. Germline assignment: CDR1 SGHAT and CDR2 FQNNGV. CDR3 sequence (DNA): TGTGCCAGCAGCTTAACGGGCGGGGGGGCGTGGGAGACCCAGTACTTC. Protein: CASSLTGGGAWETQYF.

This clonotype appeared many times. The rearrangement joins TRBV28 to TRBJ2-7; 10 nucleotides match TRBD1. Unmatched junction bases numbered 19, after V lost 4 bases and J lost 4 bases. This CDR3 has 19 amino acids. Germline V CDR1 and CDR2: MDHEN, SYDVKM. This CDR3 reads CASSSTWTGGAVMSYEQYV. CDR3 DNA sequence: TGTGCCAGCAGTTCAACGTGGACAGGGGGTGCTGTGATGTCGTACGAGCAGTACGTC.

This clonotype appeared many times. V gene TRBV28 combines with J gene TRBJ2-1; 7 bases line up with TRBD2. The CDR3 is made up of 14 amino acids. The V gene's germline CDR1 is MDHEN and CDR2 SYDVKM. V lost 2 bases and J lost 6; bases outside the gene matches: 4. Written as DNA, the CDR3 is TGTGCCAGCAGTTTAGTCGTAGCGGGCAATGAGCAGTTCTTC. It encodes CASSLVVAGNEQFF.